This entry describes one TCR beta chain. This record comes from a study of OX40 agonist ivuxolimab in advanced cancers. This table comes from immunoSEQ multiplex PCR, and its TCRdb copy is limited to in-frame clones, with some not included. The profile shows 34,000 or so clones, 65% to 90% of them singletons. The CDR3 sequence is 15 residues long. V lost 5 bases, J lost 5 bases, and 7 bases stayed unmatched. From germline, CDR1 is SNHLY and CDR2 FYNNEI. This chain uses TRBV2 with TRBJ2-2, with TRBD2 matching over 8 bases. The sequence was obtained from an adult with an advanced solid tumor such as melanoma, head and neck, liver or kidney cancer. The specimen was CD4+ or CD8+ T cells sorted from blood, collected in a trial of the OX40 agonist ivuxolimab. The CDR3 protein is CASSSPGGWTGELFF. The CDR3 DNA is TGTGCCAGCAGTAGCCCGGGGGGGTGGACCGGGGAGCTGTTTTTT.